The 3 T cell receptor beta chains below were found in one sample sequenced in a study of T cell repertoires in cytomegalovirus infection. TCRdb reprocessed the reads via MiXCR and lists one record per CDR3 protein. The sample lists 200,000 or so distinct CDR3 sequences; approximately 30% were seen once. The source material was PBMCs. The receptors come from a human donor in good health (CMV status not recorded). Some clones in this sample may be carry-over from other donors' samples.

A few counts support this clonotype. DNA of the CDR3: TGTGCCTGGAGCCTACAGGGGTTAACTGAAGCTTTCTTT. This translates into CAWSLQGLTEAFF. The chain employs TRBV30 and TRBJ1-1, with TRBD1 matching 7 bases. Germline loops: CDR1 GTSNPN, CDR2 SVGIG (reference sequence). The V and J ends lost 3 bases and 5 bases, in that order; junction bases with no gene match: 6. The CDR3 extends over 13 amino acids.

This clonotype was found many times. The rearrangement uses TRBV7-2 and TRBJ1-1, with D uncertain. This CDR3 region has 13 residues. In germline, CDR1 is SGHTA, CDR2 FQGNSA. Trimming took 3 bases from V and 5 from J, leaving 10 bases between them. In nucleotides, the CDR3 is TGTGCCAGCAGCTTTCTGTCCGAGACTGAAGCTTTCTTT. It is translated as CASSFLSETEAFF. Combining the CDR3 with reference TRBV7-2 and TRBJ1-1 gives the whole variable domain GAGVSQSPSNKVTEKGKDVELRCDPISGHTALYWYRQSLGQGLEFLIYFQGNSAPDKSGLPSDRFSAERTGGSVSTLTIQRTQQEDSAVYLCASSFLSETEAFFGQGTRLTVV.

This clonotype was counted a few times. This chain connects TRBV2 to TRBJ2-5, with 7 bases that match TRBD1. The CDR3 consists of 16 residues. CDR1 and CDR2 from the germline V gene are SNHLY and FYNNEI. V lost 2 bases, J lost 5 bases, and 11 bases stayed unmatched. The CDR3 region has the DNA TGTGCCAGCAGTGAAATGGGGACAGCATTTTCCGAGACCCAGTACTTC. This gives the protein CASSEMGTAFSETQYF.